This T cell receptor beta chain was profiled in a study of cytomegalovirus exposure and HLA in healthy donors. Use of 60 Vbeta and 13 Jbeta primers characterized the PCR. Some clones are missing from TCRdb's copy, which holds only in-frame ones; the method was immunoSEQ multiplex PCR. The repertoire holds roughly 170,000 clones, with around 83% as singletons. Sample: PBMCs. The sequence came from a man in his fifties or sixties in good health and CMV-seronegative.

The CDR3 DNA follows: TGTGCCAGTAGTCAATTGCCCGGACTCCCTAATGAGCAGTTCTTC. This encodes CASSQLPGLPNEQFF. This rearrangement joins TRBV19 to TRBJ2-1; weak D call: TRBD2 (5 bases). This CDR3 region has 15 residues. Per the germline V gene, CDR1 is LNHDA and CDR2 is SQIVND (reference sequence). Between the trimmed V and J ends, which lost 5 bases and 7 bases, there was a span of 18 bases.